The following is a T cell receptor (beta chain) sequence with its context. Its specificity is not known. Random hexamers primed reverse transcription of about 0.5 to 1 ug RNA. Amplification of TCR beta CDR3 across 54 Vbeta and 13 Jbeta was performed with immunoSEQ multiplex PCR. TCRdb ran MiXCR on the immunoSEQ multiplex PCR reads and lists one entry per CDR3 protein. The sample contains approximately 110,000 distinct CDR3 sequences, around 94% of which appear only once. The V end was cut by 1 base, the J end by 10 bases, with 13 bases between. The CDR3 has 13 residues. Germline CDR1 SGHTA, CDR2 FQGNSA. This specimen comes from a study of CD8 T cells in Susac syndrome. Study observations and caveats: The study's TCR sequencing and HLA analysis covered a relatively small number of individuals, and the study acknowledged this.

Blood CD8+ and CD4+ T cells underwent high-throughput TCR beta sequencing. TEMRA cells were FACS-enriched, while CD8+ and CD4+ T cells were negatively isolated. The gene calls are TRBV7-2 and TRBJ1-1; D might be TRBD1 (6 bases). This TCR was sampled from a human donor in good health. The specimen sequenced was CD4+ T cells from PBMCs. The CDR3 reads CASSLGGGGVAFF. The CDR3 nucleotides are TGTGCCAGCAGCTTAGGCGGAGGGGGGGTAGCTTTCTTT.